The clone carrying this T cell receptor beta chain was counted a few times. Its antigen is as yet unknown. These data originate in a study of vaccination and CD4 T cells after COVID-19. Trimming left V 3 bases short and J 6 bases short, with 17 bases between. This CDR3 is 14 amino acids long. Germline-derived CDR1 and CDR2 are DFQATT and SNEGSKA (reference sequence). This sample's treatment: roughly ten-day PBMC culture with coronavirus spike peptide pools or control peptides (ViraFEST assay). CD4+ T cells of the unexposed donor were collected before the COVID-19 pandemic (2011-2018). The assay that was used to sequence DNA from cultured CD4+ T cells was the Oncomine TCR Beta short-read assay. A single record per CDR3 protein comes from TCRdb applying MiXCR to the PCR reads. In the table there are more than 6,500 distinct CDR3 sequences, roughly 39% of which are singletons.

This clonotype was obtained from a human donor in good health. Sequenced input: CD4+ T cells from blood, cultured in vitro. V is TRBV20-1 and J is TRBJ2-5; no reliable D call. CDR3 sequence: CSARPGMNLKTQYF. The CDR3 bases are TGCAGTGCTAGGCCTGGGATGAACTTAAAGACCCAGTACTTC.